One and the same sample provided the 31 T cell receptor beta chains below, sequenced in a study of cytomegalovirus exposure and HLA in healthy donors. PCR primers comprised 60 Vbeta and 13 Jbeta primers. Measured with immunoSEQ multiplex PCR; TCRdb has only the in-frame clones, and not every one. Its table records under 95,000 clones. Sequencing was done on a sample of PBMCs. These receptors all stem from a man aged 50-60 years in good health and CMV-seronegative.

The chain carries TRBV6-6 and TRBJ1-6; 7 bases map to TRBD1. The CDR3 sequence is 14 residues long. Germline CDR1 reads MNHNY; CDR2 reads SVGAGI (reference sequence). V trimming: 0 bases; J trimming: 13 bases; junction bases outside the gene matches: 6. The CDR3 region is CASSYSSGGFPLHF. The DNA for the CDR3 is TGTGCCAGCAGTTACTCCTCAGGGGGGTTCCCCCTCCACTTT.

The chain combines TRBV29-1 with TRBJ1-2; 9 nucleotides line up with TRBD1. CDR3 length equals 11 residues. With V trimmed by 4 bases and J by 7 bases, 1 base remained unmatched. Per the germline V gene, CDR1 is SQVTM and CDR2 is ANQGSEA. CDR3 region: CSVGTGVGYTF. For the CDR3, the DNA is TGCAGCGTTGGGACAGGGGTTGGCTACACCTTC.

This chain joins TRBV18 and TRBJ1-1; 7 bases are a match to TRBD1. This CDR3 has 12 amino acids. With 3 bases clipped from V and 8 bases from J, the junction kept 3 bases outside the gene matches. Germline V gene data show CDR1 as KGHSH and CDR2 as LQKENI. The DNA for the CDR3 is TGTGCCAGCTCACCCGACAGGGCGGAAGCTTTCTTT. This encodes CASSPDRAEAFF. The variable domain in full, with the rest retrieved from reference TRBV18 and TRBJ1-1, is NAGVMQNPRHLVRRRGQEARLRCSPMKGHSHVYWYRQLPEEGLKFMVYLQKENIIDESGMPKERFSAEFPKEGPSILRIQQVVRGDSAAYFCASSPDRAEAFFGQGTRLTVV.

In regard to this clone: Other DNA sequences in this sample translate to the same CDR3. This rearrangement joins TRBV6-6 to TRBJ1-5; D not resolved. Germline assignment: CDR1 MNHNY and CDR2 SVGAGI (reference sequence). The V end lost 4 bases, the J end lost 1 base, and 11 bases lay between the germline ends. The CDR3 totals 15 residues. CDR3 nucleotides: TGTGCCAGCAGTTCTCGCGGGGTGAGCAATCAGCCCCAGCATTTT. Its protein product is CASSSRGVSNQPQHF.

This CDR3 reads CASSFGQGSQPQHF. CDR3 sequence (DNA): TGTGCCAGCAGTTTCGGACAGGGGAGTCAGCCCCAGCATTTT. V usage is TRBV27 and J usage is TRBJ1-5, with 9 positions matching TRBD1. After removal of 3 bases from V and 6 bases from J, the junction contained 3 bases not matched to a gene. This CDR3 has 14 residues. Per the germline V gene, CDR1 is MNHEY and CDR2 is SMNVEV (reference sequence).

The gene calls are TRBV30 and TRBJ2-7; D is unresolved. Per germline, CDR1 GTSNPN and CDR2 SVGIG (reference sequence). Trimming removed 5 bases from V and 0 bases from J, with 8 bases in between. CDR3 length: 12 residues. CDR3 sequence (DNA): TGTGCCTGGGCGATGATCTCCTACGAGCAGTACTTC. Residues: CAWAMISYEQYF.

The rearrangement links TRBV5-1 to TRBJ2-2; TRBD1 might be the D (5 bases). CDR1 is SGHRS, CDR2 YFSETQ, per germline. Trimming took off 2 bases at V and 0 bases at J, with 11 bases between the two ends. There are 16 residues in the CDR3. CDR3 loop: CASSFDRYANTGELFF. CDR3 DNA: TGCGCCAGCAGCTTCGACAGATATGCGAACACCGGGGAGCTGTTTTTT.

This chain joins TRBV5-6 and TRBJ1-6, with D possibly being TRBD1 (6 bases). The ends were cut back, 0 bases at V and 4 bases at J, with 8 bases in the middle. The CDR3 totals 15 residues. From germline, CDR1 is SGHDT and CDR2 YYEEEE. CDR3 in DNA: TGTGCCAGCAGCTTGGATGACAGGTATAATTCACCCCTCCACTTT. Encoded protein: CASSLDDRYNSPLHF.

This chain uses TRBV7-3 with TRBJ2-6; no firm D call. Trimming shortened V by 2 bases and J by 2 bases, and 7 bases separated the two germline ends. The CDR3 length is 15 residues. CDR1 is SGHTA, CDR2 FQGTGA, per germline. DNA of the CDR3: TGTGCCAGCAGCTTACGGCAGGCTGGGGCCAACGTCCTGACTTTC. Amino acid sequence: CASSLRQAGANVLTF.

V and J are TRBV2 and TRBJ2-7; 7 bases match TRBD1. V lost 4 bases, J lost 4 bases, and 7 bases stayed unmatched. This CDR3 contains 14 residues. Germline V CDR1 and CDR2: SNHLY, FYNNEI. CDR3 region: CASSGQGTAYEQYF. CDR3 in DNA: TGTGCCAGCAGTGGACAAGGGACAGCTTACGAGCAGTACTTC.

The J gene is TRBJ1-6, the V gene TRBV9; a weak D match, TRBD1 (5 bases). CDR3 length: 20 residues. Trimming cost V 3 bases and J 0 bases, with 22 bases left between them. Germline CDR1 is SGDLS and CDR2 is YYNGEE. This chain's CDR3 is CASSEPYTSEGSSYNSPLHF. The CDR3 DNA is TGTGCCAGCAGCGAGCCTTATACTTCGGAGGGGAGCTCCTATAATTCACCCCTCCACTTT.

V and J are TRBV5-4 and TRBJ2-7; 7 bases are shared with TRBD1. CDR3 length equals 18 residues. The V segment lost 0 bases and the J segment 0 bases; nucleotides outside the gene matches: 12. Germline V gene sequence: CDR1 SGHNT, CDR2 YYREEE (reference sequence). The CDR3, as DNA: TGTGCCAGCAGCTTGGGGGTGATTACAGGGGAAAACTCCTACGAGCAGTACTTC. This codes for CASSLGVITGENSYEQYF.

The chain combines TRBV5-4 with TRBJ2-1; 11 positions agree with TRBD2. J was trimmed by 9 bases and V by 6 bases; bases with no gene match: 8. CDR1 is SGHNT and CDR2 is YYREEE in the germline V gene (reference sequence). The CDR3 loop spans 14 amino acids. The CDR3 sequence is CASTSLAGVSEQFF. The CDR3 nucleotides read TGTGCCAGCACCTCACTAGCGGGGGTAAGTGAGCAGTTCTTC.

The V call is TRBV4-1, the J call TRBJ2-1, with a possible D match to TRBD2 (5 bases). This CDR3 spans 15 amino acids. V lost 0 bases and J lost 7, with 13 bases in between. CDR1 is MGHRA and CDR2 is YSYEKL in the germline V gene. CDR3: CASSQDFEGGNEQFF. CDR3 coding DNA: TGCGCCAGCAGCCAAGATTTCGAGGGTGGGAATGAGCAGTTCTTC.

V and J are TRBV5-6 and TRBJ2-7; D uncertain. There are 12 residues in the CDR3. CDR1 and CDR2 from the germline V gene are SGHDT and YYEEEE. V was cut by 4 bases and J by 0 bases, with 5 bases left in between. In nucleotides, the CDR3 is TGTGCCAGCAGCGGCTTCTCCTACGAGCAGTACTTC. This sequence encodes CASSGFSYEQYF.

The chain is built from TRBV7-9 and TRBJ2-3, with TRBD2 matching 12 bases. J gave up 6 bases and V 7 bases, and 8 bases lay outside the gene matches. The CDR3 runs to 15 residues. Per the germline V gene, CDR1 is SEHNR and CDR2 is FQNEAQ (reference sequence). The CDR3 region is CASTLGLAGLDTQYF. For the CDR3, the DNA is TGTGCCAGCACCTTGGGACTAGCGGGCCTGGATACGCAGTATTTT. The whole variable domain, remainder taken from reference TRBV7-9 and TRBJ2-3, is DTGVSQNPRHKITKRGQNVTFRCDPISEHNRLYWYRQTLGQGPEFLTYFQNEAQLEKSRLLSDRFSAERPKGSFSTLEIQRTEQGDSAMYLCASTLGLAGLDTQYFGPGTRLTVL.

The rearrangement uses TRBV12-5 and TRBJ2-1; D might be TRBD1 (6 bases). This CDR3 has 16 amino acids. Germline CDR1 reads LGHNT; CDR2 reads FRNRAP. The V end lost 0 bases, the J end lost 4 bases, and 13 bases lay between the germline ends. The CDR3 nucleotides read TGTGCTAGTGGTTTGGTATTAGGACAGCCTTACAATGAGCAGTTCTTC. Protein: CASGLVLGQPYNEQFF.

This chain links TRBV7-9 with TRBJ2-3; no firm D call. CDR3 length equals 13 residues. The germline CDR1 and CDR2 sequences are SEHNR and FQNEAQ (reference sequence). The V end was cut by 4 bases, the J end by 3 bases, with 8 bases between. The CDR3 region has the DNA TGTGCCAGCAGCTCTTCCGCGACAGATACGCAGTATTTT. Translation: CASSSSATDTQYF.

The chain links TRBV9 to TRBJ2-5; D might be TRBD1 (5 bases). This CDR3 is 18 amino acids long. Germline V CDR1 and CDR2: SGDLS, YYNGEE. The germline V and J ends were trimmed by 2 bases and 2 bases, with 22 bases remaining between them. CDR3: CASSVTTPGGARQETQYF. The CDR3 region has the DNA TGTGCCAGCAGCGTTACGACCCCGGGTGGGGCGCGACAAGAGACCCAGTACTTC.

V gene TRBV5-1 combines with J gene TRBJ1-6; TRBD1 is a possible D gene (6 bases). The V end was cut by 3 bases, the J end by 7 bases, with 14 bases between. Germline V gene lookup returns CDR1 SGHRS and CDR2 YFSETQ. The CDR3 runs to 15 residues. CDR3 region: CASSYRGGTNSPLHF. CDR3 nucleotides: TGCGCCAGCAGCTACCGGGGAGGGACAAATTCACCCCTCCACTTT.

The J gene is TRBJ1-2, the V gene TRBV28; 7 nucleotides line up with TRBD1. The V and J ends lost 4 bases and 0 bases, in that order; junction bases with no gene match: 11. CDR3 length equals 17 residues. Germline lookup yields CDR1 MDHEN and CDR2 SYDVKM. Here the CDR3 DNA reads TGTGCCAGCAGTTCCCCGGGACAGTTCGGCCCTAACTATGGCTACACCTTC. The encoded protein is CASSSPGQFGPNYGYTF.

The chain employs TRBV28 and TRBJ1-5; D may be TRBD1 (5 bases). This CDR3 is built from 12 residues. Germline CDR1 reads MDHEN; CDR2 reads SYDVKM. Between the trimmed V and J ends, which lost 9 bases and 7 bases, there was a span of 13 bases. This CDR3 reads CASNFRVQPQHF. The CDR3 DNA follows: TGTGCCAGTAATTTCAGGGTGCAGCCCCAGCATTTT.

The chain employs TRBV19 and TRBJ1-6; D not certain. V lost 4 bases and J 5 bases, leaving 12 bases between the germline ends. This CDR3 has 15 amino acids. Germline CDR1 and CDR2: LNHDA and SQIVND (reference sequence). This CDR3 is CASSREAPDNSPLHF. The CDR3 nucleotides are TGTGCCAGTAGTAGGGAGGCGCCAGATAATTCACCCCTCCACTTT.

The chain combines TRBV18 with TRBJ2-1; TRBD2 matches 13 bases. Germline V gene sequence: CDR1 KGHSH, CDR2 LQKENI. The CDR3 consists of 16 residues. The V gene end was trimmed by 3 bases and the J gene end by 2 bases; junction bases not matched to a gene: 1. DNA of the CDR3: TGTGCCAGCTCACCCACTAGCGGGGGGGCCTACAATGAGCAGTTCTTC. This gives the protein CASSPTSGGAYNEQFF.

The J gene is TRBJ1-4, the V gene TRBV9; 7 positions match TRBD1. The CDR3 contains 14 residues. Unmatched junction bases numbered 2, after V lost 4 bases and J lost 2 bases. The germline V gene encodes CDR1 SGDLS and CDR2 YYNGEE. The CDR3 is CASSRGQTNEKLFF. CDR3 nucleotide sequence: TGTGCCAGCAGCCGGGGACAGACTAATGAAAAACTGTTTTTT.

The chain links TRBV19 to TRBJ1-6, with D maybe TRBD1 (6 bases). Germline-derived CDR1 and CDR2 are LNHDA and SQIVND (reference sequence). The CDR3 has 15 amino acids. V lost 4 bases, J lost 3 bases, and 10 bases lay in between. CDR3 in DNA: TGTGCCAGTAGTACGGACAGCCTCTATAATTCACCCCTCCACTTT. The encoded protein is CASSTDSLYNSPLHF.

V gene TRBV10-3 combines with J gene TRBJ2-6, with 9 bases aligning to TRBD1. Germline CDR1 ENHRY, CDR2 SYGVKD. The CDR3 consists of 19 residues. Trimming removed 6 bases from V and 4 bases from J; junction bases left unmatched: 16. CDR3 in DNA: TGTGCCATCAGGAATCCCCCAGGGACAGGGATGTTGGGGGCCAACGTCCTGACTTTC. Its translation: CAIRNPPGTGMLGANVLTF.

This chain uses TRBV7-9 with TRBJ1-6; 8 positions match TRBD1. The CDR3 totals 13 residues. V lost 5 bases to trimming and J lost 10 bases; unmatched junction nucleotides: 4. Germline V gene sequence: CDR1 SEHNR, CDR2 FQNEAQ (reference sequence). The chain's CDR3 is CASSEDRASPLHF. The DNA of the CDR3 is TGTGCCAGCAGCGAGGACAGGGCCTCACCCCTCCACTTT. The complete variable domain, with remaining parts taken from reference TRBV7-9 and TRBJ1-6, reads DTGVSQNPRHKITKRGQNVTFRCDPISEHNRLYWYRQTLGQGPEFLTYFQNEAQLEKSRLLSDRFSAERPKGSFSTLEIQRTEQGDSAMYLCASSEDRASPLHFGNGTRLTVT.

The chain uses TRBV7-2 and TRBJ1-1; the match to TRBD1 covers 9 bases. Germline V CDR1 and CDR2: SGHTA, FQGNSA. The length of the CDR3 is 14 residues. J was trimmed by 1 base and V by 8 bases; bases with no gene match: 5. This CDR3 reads CASATGGWNTEAFF. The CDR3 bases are TGTGCCAGCGCCACAGGGGGCTGGAACACTGAAGCTTTCTTT.

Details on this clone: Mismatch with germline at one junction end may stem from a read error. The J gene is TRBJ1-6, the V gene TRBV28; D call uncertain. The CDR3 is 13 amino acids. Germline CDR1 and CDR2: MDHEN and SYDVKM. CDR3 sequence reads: CASSRLDNSPLRF. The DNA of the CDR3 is TGTGCCAGCAGCAGACTCGATAATTCACCCCTCCGCTTT.

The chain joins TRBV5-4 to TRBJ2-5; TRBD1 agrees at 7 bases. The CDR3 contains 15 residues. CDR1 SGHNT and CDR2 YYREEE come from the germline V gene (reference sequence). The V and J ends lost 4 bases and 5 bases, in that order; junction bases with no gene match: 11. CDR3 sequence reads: CASSTNRGRRETQYF. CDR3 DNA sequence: TGTGCCAGCAGCACGAACAGGGGAAGGCGCGAGACCCAGTACTTC. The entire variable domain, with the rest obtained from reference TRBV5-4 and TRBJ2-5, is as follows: ETGVTQSPTHLIKTRGQQVTLRCSSQSGHNTVSWYQQALGQGPQFIFQYYREEENGRGNFPPRFSGLQFPNYSSELNVNALELDDSALYLCASSTNRGRRETQYFGPGTRLLVL.